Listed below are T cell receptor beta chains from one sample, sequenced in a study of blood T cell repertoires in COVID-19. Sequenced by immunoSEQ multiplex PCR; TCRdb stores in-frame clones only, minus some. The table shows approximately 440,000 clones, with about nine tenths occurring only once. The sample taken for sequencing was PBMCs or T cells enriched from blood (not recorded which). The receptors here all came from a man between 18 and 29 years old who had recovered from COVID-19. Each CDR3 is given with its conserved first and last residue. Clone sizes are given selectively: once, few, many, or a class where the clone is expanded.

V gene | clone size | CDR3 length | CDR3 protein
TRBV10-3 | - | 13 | CATEGRLDTEAFF
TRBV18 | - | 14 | CASSPSGGSWELFF
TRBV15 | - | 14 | CATSRVSQNTEAFF
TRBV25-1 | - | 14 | CASSEQGAFQPQHF
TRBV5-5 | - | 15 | CASSLPSPGGDTQYF
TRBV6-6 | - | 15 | CASRSDISHNSPLHF
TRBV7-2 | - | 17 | CASSLHPSGPSSYEQYF
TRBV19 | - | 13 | CASSWGRFTEAFF
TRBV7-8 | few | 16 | CASSLGLAGHPNEQFF
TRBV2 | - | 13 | CASKGSSYNEQFF
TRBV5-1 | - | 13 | CASSGGQGQPQHF
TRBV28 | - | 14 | CASRYPGTEGGYTF
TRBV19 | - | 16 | CASSIAAGQGYYGYTF
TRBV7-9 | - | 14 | CASSKRDRDTEAFF
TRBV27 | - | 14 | CASSRERSINEQFF
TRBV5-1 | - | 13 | CASSSRQGNMAFF
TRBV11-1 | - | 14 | CASSSSGGLNEQFF
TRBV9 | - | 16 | CASSTRDLVTGGGYTF
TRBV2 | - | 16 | CASSLRQGRLNTEAFF
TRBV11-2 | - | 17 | CASSLMSPKGQGDGYTF
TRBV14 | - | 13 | CASSQDFGTEAFF
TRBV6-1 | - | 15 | CASSEGQYSNQPQHF
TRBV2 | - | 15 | CASRGTGGSNQPQHF
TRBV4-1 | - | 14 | CASSKGAGPTEAFF
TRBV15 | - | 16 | CATSGGDRDQYNEQFF
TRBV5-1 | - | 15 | CASKSGQGGYYGYTF
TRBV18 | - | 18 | CASSPQGPQGFGANVLTF
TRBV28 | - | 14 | CASGRPTTKNIQYF
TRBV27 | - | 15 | CASSLYRGQNTEAFF
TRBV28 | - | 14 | CASSLVGQGGDAFF
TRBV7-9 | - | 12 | CASGTGDTEAFF
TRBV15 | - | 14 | CATSRDRTNYGYTF